This entry lists 2 T cell receptor beta chains sequenced from one sample in a study of monozygotic twins with inflammatory bowel disease. TCRdb reprocessed the 5' RACE reads; each CDR3 protein has one entry and no DNA is given. This sample lists 200,000 to 250,000 distinct CDR3 sequences; its ten largest clones have roughly 7.5%. Input material: blood. The receptor set was obtained from a human donor with ulcerative colitis or Crohn's disease, or a healthy co-twin of an affected twin (not recorded which).

The rearrangement uses TRBV5-1 and TRBJ1-1; TCRdb outputs TRBD1, but without DNA this stays unchecked. Looked up from germline, CDR1 is SGHRS and CDR2 is YFSETQ. The CDR3 is made up of 15 amino acids. This chain's CDR3 is CASSPVGGRNTEAFF.

J is TRBJ2-1 and V is TRBV18. Looked up from germline, CDR1 is KGHSH and CDR2 is LQKENI. The CDR3 consists of 14 residues. The chain's CDR3 is CASSPLLTADEQFF.